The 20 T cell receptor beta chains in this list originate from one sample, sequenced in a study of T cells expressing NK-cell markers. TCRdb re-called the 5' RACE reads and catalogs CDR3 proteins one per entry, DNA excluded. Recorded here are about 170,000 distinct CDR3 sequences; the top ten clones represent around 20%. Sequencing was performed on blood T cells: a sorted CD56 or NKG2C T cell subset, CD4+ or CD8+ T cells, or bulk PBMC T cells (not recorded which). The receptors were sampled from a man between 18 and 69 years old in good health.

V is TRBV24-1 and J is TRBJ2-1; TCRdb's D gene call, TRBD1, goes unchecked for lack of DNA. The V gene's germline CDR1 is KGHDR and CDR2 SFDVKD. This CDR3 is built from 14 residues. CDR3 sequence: CATSPGQGANEQFF.

CDR3: CASSAHPDPVNTIYF. The V call is TRBV9, the J call TRBJ1-3; TCRdb proposes TRBD1, but this gene call is untestable without DNA. The CDR3 loop spans 15 amino acids. CDR1 is SGDLS, CDR2 YYNGEE, per germline.

The CDR3 here is CASSPRTGTDTQYF. The V gene is TRBV11-2, the J gene TRBJ2-3; absent DNA, TCRdb's TRBD1 call cannot be checked. CDR1 and CDR2 (germline): SGHAT, FQNNGV. The CDR3 is made up of 14 amino acids.

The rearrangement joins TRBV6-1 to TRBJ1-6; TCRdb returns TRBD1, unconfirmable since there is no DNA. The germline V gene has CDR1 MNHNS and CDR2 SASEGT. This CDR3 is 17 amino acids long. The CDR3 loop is CASRPTGTWTYNSPLHF.

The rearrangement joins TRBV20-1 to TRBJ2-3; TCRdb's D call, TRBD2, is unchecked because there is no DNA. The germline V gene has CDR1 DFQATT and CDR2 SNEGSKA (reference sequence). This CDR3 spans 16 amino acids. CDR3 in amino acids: CSARDRSAGGTDTQYF.

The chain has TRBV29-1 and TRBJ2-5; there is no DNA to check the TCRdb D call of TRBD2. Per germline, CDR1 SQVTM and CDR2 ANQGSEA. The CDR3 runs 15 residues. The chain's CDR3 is CSVDGLAGNQETQYF.

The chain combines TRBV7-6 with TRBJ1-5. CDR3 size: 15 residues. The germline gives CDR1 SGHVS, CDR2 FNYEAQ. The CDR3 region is CASSLNSWANQPQHF.

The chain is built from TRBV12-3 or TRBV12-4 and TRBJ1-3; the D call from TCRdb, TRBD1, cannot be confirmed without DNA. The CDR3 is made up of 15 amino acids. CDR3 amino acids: CASIGTGAAGNTIYF.

CDR3 region: CASSLKGARVEQYF. The J gene is TRBJ2-7, the V gene TRBV5-4; without DNA, the TCRdb call of TRBD1 cannot be checked. The CDR3 has 14 residues. Per germline, CDR1 SGHNT and CDR2 YYREEE (reference sequence). The entire variable domain, with the rest obtained from reference TRBV5-4 and TRBJ2-7, is as follows: ETGVTQSPTHLIKTRGQQVTLRCSSQSGHNTVSWYQQALGQGPQFIFQYYREEENGRGNFPPRFSGLQFPNYSSELNVNALELDDSALYLCASSLKGARVEQYFGPGTRLTVT.

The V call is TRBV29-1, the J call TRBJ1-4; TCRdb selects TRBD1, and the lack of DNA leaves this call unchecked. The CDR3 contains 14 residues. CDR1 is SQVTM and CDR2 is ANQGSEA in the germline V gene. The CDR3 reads CSMSPGTGGEKLFF.

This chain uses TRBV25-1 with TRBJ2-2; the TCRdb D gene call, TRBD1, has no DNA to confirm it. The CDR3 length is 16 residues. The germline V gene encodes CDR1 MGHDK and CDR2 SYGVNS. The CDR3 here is CASSELRGTFTGELFF. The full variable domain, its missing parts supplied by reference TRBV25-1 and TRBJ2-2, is EADIYQTPRYLVIGTGKKITLECSQTMGHDKMYWYQQDPGMELHLIHYSYGVNSTEKGDLSSESTVSRIRTEHFPLTLESARPSHTSQYLCASSELRGTFTGELFFGEGSRLTVL.

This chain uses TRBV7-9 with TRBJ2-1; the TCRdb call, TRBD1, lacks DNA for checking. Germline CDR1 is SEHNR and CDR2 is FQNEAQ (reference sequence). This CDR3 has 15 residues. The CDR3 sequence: CASSLGQGTVDEQFF.

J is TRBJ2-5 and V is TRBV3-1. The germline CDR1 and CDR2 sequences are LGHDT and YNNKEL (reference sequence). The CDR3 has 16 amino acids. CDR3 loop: CASSQDNFASQETQYF.

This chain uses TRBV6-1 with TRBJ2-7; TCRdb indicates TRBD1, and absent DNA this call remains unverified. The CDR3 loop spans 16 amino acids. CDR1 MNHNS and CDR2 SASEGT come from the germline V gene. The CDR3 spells CASTHPGGDGGYEQYF.

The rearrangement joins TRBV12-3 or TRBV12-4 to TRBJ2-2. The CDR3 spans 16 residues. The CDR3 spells CASSLYVVSNTGELFF.

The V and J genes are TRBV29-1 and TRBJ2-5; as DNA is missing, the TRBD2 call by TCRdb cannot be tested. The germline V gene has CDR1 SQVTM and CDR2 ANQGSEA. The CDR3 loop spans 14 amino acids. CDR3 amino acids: CSVEHPGLDETQYF.

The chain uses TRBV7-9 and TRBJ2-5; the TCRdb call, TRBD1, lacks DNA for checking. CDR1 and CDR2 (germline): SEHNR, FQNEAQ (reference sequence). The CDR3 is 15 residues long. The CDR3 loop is CASSNLGGGVETQYF.

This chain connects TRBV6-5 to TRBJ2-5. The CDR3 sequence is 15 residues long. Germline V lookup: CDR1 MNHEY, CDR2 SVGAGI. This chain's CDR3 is CASSYGEGIGETQYF.

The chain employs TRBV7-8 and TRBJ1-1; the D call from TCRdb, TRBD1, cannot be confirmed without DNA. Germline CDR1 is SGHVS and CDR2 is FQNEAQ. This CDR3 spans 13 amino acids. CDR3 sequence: CASSKDSIPEAFF.

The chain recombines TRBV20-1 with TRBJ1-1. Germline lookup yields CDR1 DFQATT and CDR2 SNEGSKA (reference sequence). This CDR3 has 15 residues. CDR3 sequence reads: CSARDSLGSFTEAFF.